This T cell receptor (beta chain) was recovered during a study of CD8 T cells in Susac syndrome. This CDR3 has 14 residues. The germline V gene has CDR1 DFQATT and CDR2 SNEGSKA (reference sequence). After removal of 4 bases from V and 0 bases from J, the junction contained 3 bases not matched to a gene. After extraction with the RNeasy kit, roughly 0.45 to 1 ug of the RNA was reverse transcribed using random hexamers. TCRdb recomputed calls from the immunoSEQ multiplex PCR reads with MiXCR, one row per CDR3 protein. The sample has some 200,000 distinct CDR3 sequences; roughly 92% are singletons. The sequencing input was CD8+ T cells from PBMCs. The rearrangement joins TRBV20-1 to TRBJ1-5; 7 bases map to TRBD1. The receptor was isolated from a human donor with multiple sclerosis. CDR3 amino acids: CSAIQGSSNQPQHF. Here the CDR3 DNA reads TGCAGTGCTATACAGGGGAGTAGCAATCAGCCCCAGCATTTT.